This TCR beta chain was documented in a study of Tregs in tolerant kidney transplant recipients (dated by TCRdb to between 2017 and 2020). For the study in its entirety: The study used TCRbeta sequencing to identify donor-specific regulatory T cells before combined kidney and bone marrow transplantation, then tracked those cells after transplant.

For TCRbeta CDR3 sequencing, genomic DNA from the sorted cells was extracted using the QIAGEN DNeasy Blood and Tissue Kit. High-throughput TCRbeta CDR3 sequencing, including PCR amplification with bias correction and internal controls, was performed commercially through immunoSEQ. For the original study's pipeline: Unique productive TCRbeta sequences were defined by CDR3 nucleotide sequence where primers matched, and otherwise by CDR3 amino acid sequence together with Vbeta and Jbeta genes. To correct for sorting error, sequences found in more than one sorted population at a frequency ratio of 2:1 or less were discarded, and the remaining shared sequences were assigned to the population with the higher frequency. A sequence counted as donor-reactive if, in CFSE-low cells, the sequence had a frequency of at least 0.01% and was expanded at least 5-fold compared with unstimulated cells. Repertoire divergence was quantified by Jensen-Shannon divergence calculated from the top 100 TCRbeta sequences ranked by frequency. For samples with multiple sequencing runs, sorting error was corrected in each run separately before the runs were combined. This immuneACCESS table, as held by TCRdb, lists in-frame sequences with V and J called but not all clones. Of the missing ones, under half trace to an unresolved V gene in checked studies; the others have no known cause. That table supplies the V and J calls and clone size; D and trimming were determined from the DNA. Recorded for this sample are 65,000 or so clones; 80% to 90% of them occurred a single time. The ten largest account for 3.5% to 4% of the sample.

The germline V gene yields SGHVS for CDR1 and FNYEAQ for CDR2. Trimmed from V: 4 bases; trimmed from J: 4 bases; junction bases lacking a gene match: 3. The CDR3 covers 13 residues, taking in both the cysteine and the phenylalanine. The CDR3 DNA has 39 bases and is translated from base 1. What the authors observed across the whole study: Donor-specific Treg expansion was found to exceed global Treg expansion in tolerant patients, suggesting antigen-driven rather than nonspecific expansion. Because only a small number of patients were included, the study had limitations, and the results will need to be validated in larger populations as well as under other immunosuppression protocols. Expanding Tregs with activated donor B cells appeared to identify the most biologically relevant and donor-specific TCRbeta repertoire. PCR primers changed over time for some patients, so nucleotide-level comparison across those patients' samples was not possible. Biological reproducibility was not directly assessed, although technical replication error appeared to be minimal.

Worth noting for this clone: It lacks a known antigen. Base qualities are not at hand, and no much larger clone is one base apart.

The sample's time point label, in plain terms: 6 months after combined kidney and bone marrow transplant. Transplants used related donors with nonmyeloablative bone marrow transplantation; mixed chimerism was transient in the human trials. Unstimulated Tregs (CD4+CD25+CD127-), CD4+ non-Tregs (CD4+CD25-), CD4 and CD8 cells were FACS-sorted from thawed PBMCs. The patients were 4 recipients of combined kidney and bone marrow transplants from the ITN036ST trial, and samples were available only for these trial subjects. Healthy control blood was separated into PBMCs by Ficoll density gradient and cryopreserved, and patient PBMCs were collected both before and after transplant.

The TCR originated in a human patient who received a combined kidney and bone marrow transplant. Following a transplant, a fraction of the T cells may be traceable to the graft donor. The starting material was CD4+ T cells from blood (PBMCs), obtained 6 months after the transplant. Recombination connected TRBV7-6 to TRBJ2-5, and 7 bases in between align with TRBD1. The CDR3 has the sequence CASSYRGRETQYF. The DNA is as follows: TGTGCCAGCAGCTACAGGGGACGAGAGACCCAGTACTTC.